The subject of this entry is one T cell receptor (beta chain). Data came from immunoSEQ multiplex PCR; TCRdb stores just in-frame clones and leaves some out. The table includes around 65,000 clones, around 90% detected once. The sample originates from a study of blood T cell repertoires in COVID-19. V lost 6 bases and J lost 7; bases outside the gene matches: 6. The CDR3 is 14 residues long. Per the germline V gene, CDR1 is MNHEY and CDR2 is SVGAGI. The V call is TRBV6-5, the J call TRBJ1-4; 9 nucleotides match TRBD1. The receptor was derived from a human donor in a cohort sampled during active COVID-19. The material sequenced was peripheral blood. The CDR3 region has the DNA TGTGCCAGCAGCCGGACAGGGGTCGCTGAAAAACTGTTTTTT. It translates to CASSRTGVAEKLFF.